The entry below describes one T cell receptor (beta chain). The V end was cut by 4 bases, the J end by 6 bases, with 12 bases between. The germline V gene encodes CDR1 SGHTA and CDR2 FQGTGA. The CDR3 spans 13 residues. This sample was taken from a study of blood T cell repertoires in COVID-19. Study-wide context: Researchers got acute and convalescent COVID-19 samples from the United States, Italy and Spain. PBMCs, B-cell-depleted T cells, or T cells were the source of the cDNA or gDNA that made up the material.

TCRdb's table, derived via immunoSEQ multiplex PCR, lists solely in-frame clones and lacks some. The sample lists 350,000 to 450,000 clones; 70% to 90% were seen once. This TCR derives from a woman aged 55-69 years with COVID-19, enrolled during active disease. Sequencing was done on a sample of peripheral blood. The rearrangement joins TRBV7-3 to TRBJ1-2; weak D call: TRBD1 (6 bases). The CDR3 DNA reads TGTGCCAGCAGCTACGACAGGTCTGATGGCTACACCTTC. Protein product: CASSYDRSDGYTF.